These T cell receptor beta chains were read from a single sample in a study of blood T cell repertoires in COVID-19. Repertoires were generated with immunoSEQ multiplex PCR, while TCRdb's copy carries only in-frame clones and drops some. The sample includes about 150,000 clones, approximately 80% of them seen just once. The sample was peripheral blood. The receptors here all came from a woman aged 55-70 years with acute or convalescent COVID-19. Both conserved end residues are part of each CDR3. The order of the fields is clone size, V gene, J gene, CDR3 protein. Expanded clones get a size class; other rows say once, few or many, or leave the size out.

-	TRBV10-1	TRBJ2-3	CASGGGGTTDTQYF
-	TRBV6-2/TRBV6-3	TRBJ2-7	CASSTPGTGNPYEQYF
-	TRBV5-4	TRBJ2-3	CASSLGLGADTQYF
-	TRBV7-3	TRBJ2-1	CASSLRTSGYNEQFF
-	TRBV5-6	TRBJ1-2	CASSFGTGYGYTF
-	TRBV5-6	TRBJ1-6	CASRTGGSSPLHF
few	TRBV15	TRBJ2-5	CATSRDLALETQYF
-	TRBV28	TRBJ1-2	CASSFSSTAANYGYTF
-	TRBV4-2	TRBJ2-4	CASSQGGGQGIQYF
few	TRBV19	TRBJ1-2	CASSPDPTGTSNYGYTF
-	TRBV28	TRBJ1-2	CASSRTLGNYGYTF
-	TRBV7-9	TRBJ1-3	CASSQLTGAAGGNTIYF
-	TRBV19	TRBJ1-5	CASSTPLQGQPQHF
-	TRBV18	TRBJ1-1	CASLRVNTEAFF
once	TRBV25-1	TRBJ1-6	CASLGQGYAPLHF
-	TRBV19	TRBJ2-2	CASSLGGAGELFF
-	TRBV6-2/TRBV6-3	TRBJ1-5	CASSYFLDQPQHF
-	TRBV2	TRBJ1-6	CASSETIYNSPLHF
-	TRBV6-2/TRBV6-3	TRBJ1-2	CASSYASSRKVGYTF
-	TRBV19	TRBJ1-6	CASKEGSSPLHF
-	TRBV12-3/TRBV12-4	TRBJ1-1	CASSPRGAGGAFF
-	TRBV11-3	TRBJ2-1	CASSQGGSSYNEQFF
-	TRBV3-1/TRBV3-2	TRBJ2-2	CASSQVGGANTGELFF
-	TRBV5-1	TRBJ1-1	CASSLEPLTEAFF
few	TRBV27	TRBJ1-5	CASRSGTISNQPQHF
-	TRBV19	TRBJ2-1	CASRAQGGGEQFF
-	TRBV4-1	TRBJ2-7	CASSHSDATGTGGEQYF
-	TRBV18	TRBJ2-1	CASSLGGTQYNEQFF
-	TRBV30	TRBJ2-1	CAWSAKGDNEQFF
-	TRBV7-8	TRBJ2-1	CASSLLSGWTGNEQFF
-	TRBV4-1	TRBJ2-5	CASRRSGRVLVETQYF